What follows are 14 T cell receptor beta chains derived from one specimen sequenced in a study. MiXCR was run by TCRdb on the 5' RACE reads, yielding one entry per CDR3 protein. Here the sample spans roughly 10,000 distinct CDR3 sequences, around a quarter being singletons. Tregs were sorted as CD4+CD25+CD127-/low cells. The specimen was Tregs sorted from a lymph node. The source of these receptors is a female donor with breast cancer.

By its share, this clonotype is medium-sized. The V gene is TRBV24-1, the J gene TRBJ2-1; D may correspond to TRBD1 or TRBD2 (5 bases each). Germline values: CDR1 KGHDR, CDR2 SFDVKD. The V gene lost 5 bases and the J gene lost 8 bases, with 12 bases spanning the gap. CDR3 length: 13 amino acids. CDR3: CATSGDAADEQFF. CDR3 nucleotides: TGTGCCACCAGTGGGGACGCAGCGGATGAGCAGTTCTTC.

As regards this clonotype: Without the conserved terminal phenylalanine or tryptophan, this CDR3 likely stems from a read error. The chain combines TRBV6-5 with TRBJ2-7, with TRBD1 matching 9 bases. From germline, CDR1 is MNHEY and CDR2 SVGAGI. The CDR3 extends over 14 amino acids. The ends lost 5 bases at V and 7 bases at J; junction bases unmatched: 9. The CDR3 loop reads CASSPRTGAREQYS. As DNA, the CDR3 is TGTGCCAGCAGTCCTAGGACAGGGGCGAGAGAGCAGTACTCC.

This clonotype was seen only a few times. It may be a read error: a sequence one base away is much more abundant. The V call is TRBV7-2, the J call TRBJ2-1, with 13 bases lining up with TRBD2. In germline, CDR1 is SGHTA, CDR2 FQGNSA. The trim removed 1 base at V and 10 bases at J, leaving 1 base unmatched. This CDR3 is 14 amino acids long. CDR3 in amino acids: CASSLGLAGGEQFF. The CDR3 DNA reads TGTGCCAGCAGCTTAGGACTAGCGGGAGGAGAGCAGTTCTTC.

The chain links TRBV27 to TRBJ1-2, with TRBD1 identical over 8 bases. The V gene's germline CDR1 is MNHEY and CDR2 SMNVEV (reference sequence). The trim removed 5 bases at V and 4 bases at J, leaving 9 bases unmatched. CDR3 length: 15 amino acids. The DNA of the CDR3 is TGTGCCAGCAGTGACAGGGGCGGACCCTCCTATGGCTACACCTTC. Translating it yields CASSDRGGPSYGYTF.

This clonotype is judged medium-sized. The chain carries TRBV5-1 and TRBJ1-2; 10 bases match TRBD1. Germline assignment: CDR1 SGHRS and CDR2 YFSETQ. V lost 4 bases and J lost 7; bases outside the gene matches: 7. The CDR3 contains 14 residues. The CDR3 here is CASSEDRGRSGYTF. CDR3 coding DNA: TGCGCCAGCAGCGAAGACAGGGGGCGGTCTGGCTACACCTTC.

To note about this clonotype: Possible read error: a much larger clone is one base away. The chain joins TRBV9 to TRBJ2-1; D is undetermined. The CDR3 is made up of 12 amino acids. The germline CDR1 and CDR2 sequences are SGDLS and YYNGEE. Between the trimmed V and J ends, which lost 0 bases and 7 bases, there was a span of 5 bases. CDR3 protein: CASSVDQNEQFF. The CDR3 coding sequence is TGTGCCAGCAGCGTAGACCAGAATGAGCAGTTCTTC.

About this clonotype: The CDR3 carries no conserved terminal phenylalanine or tryptophan, so it likely arises from a read error. The chain links TRBV5-1 to TRBJ2-4, with 8 nucleotides matching TRBD2. The CDR3 runs to 17 residues. Germline CDR1 SGHRS, CDR2 YFSETQ. The ends lost 4 bases at V and 6 bases at J; junction bases unmatched: 15. Here the CDR3 reads CASSPGLGGAVRNIQYL. DNA of the CDR3: TGCGCCAGCAGCCCGGGACTAGGGGGAGCGGTCAGAAACATTCAGTACCTC.

In its sample, this clonotype was seen a few times. The junction differs from germline at one of its ends, possibly a read error. This chain uses TRBV7-9 with TRBJ2-1, with D perhaps matching TRBD2 (5 bases). CDR1 is SEHNR and CDR2 is FQNEAQ in the germline V gene (reference sequence). The CDR3 covers 14 residues. DNA for the CDR3: TGCGCCAGCGGCACGACTCGTACCTCTAATGAGCAGTTCTTC. Translating it yields CASGTTRTSNEQFF.

The chain employs TRBV29-1 and TRBJ2-1, with 9 bases aligning to TRBD2. Per the germline V gene, CDR1 is SQVTM and CDR2 is ANQGSEA. Losses at the gene ends were 6 bases for V and 2 bases for J; bases not matched to a gene: 11. The CDR3 runs 16 residues. The CDR3 sequence is CSVGLAGITTYNEQFF. In DNA, the CDR3 is TGCAGCGTCGGCCTAGCGGGAATAACGACCTACAATGAGCAGTTCTTC.

This clonotype appeared many times. The chain links TRBV2 to TRBJ2-1, with TRBD1 matching over 7 bases. Germline loops: CDR1 SNHLY, CDR2 FYNNEI. There are 15 residues in the CDR3. J gave up 10 bases and V 6 bases, and 15 bases lay outside the gene matches. The CDR3 sequence is CASSAQGTGAQEQFF. As DNA, the CDR3 is TGTGCCAGCAGCGCGCAAGGCACAGGGGCTCAGGAGCAGTTCTTC.

As to this clonotype: This clone may be a read error of a much larger clone one base away. The chain uses TRBV6-1 and TRBJ1-2; D is uncertain. Trimming took 8 bases from V and 8 from J, leaving 15 bases between them. Germline-derived CDR1 and CDR2 are MNHNS and SASEGT. The CDR3 contains 12 residues. The CDR3 coding sequence is TGTGCCAGCGTGGACCCCGGCGTGGGCTACACCTTC. As protein: CASVDPGVGYTF.

This clonotype was counted at least ten times. The CDR3 nucleotides are TGTGCCACCAGTGATTGGCACAATGAGCAGTTCTTC. This translates into CATSDWHNEQFF. The chain uses TRBV24-1 and TRBJ2-1, with D unresolved. CDR1 and CDR2 from the germline V gene are KGHDR and SFDVKD. The CDR3 runs 12 residues. V was clipped by 2 bases and J by 5 bases, with 3 bases between them.

Note on this clonotype: A much bigger clone sits one base away, suggesting this may be a read error. This chain uses TRBV28 with TRBJ2-5, with 7 bases that match TRBD1. Germline CDR1 reads MDHEN; CDR2 reads SYDVKM. The CDR3 totals 15 residues. The CDR3 DNA is TGTGCCAACAGTAGAAAGACAGGGTGGACCGAGACCCAGTACTTC. As protein: CANSRKTGWTETQYF. Together with reference TRBV28 and TRBJ2-5, the CDR3 gives the full variable domain: DVKVTQSSRYLVKRTGEKVFLECVQDMDHENMFWYRQDPGLGLRLIYFSYDVKMKEKGDIPEGYSVSREKKERFSLILESASTNQTSMYLCANSRKTGWTETQYFGPGTRLLVL.

This clonotype was observed many times. The chain combines TRBV7-9 with TRBJ2-1, with a weak D call TRBD1 (5 bases). Trimming removed 5 bases at V and 12 bases at J, with 11 bases between. Germline loops: CDR1 SEHNR, CDR2 FQNEAQ (reference sequence). This CDR3 has 11 amino acids. For the CDR3, the DNA is TGTGCCAGCAGCGTCAGGGTGGGGCAGTTCTTC. Translation: CASSVRVGQFF.